This T cell receptor beta chain was recorded in a study of T cell responses to AZD1222 COVID-19 vaccine. Regarding the study as a whole: Across spike, vaccine-associated CD4 TCRs were found, dominant at 160-218 and 743-854.

The method was immunoSEQ multiplex PCR; TCRdb's version includes in-frame clones alone and lacks a portion of them. The sample contains about 120,000 clones, around 89% of which appear only once. The CDR3 consists of 11 residues. Trimming took 6 bases from V and 6 from J, leaving 8 bases between them. The germline V gene has CDR1 ENHRY and CDR2 SYGVKD. To note about this clone: As yet, its antigen is unknown.

The origin of this receptor is an adult who received the AZD1222 COVID-19 vaccine. The chain employs TRBV10-3 and TRBJ1-2, with D perhaps matching TRBD1 (6 bases). The sample here was peripheral blood, taken 28 days after the second AZD1222 dose. The CDR3 coding sequence is TGTGCCATCAGAAACAGGGATGGCTACACCTTC. It yields the protein CAIRNRDGYTF.